This TCR beta chain was identified during a study of technical replicates of blood from a few donors. Profiling relied on immunoSEQ multiplex PCR, and the TCRdb table lists in-frame clones only, not all of them. The data hold about 71,000 clones, with approximately 90% observed a single time. This TCR came from a human donor in good health. Some clones in this sample may be carry-over from other donors' samples. Sequenced material: PBMCs.

Here the CDR3 reads CASSTPAGNSGANVLTF. The CDR3 bases are TGTGCCAGCAGCACACCGGCGGGTAACTCTGGGGCCAACGTCCTGACTTTC. J is TRBJ2-6 and V is TRBV7-9, with D tentatively TRBD2 (5 bases). V was pared by 5 bases and J by 0 bases, with 14 bases between. The CDR3 runs to 17 residues. Germline V gene data show CDR1 as SEHNR and CDR2 as FQNEAQ (reference sequence).